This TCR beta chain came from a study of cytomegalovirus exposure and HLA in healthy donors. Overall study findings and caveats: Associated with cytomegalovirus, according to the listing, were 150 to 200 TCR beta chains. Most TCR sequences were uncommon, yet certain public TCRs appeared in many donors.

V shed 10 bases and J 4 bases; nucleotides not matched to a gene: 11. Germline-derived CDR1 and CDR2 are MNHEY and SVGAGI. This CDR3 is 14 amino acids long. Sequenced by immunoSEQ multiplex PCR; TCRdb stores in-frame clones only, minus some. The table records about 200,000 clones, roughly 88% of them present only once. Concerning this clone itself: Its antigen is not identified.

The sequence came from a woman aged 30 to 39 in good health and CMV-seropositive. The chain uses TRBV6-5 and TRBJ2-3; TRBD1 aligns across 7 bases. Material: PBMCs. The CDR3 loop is CATRGQTTPDTQYF. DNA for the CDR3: TGTGCCACCCGGGGACAGACTACGCCAGATACGCAGTATTTT.